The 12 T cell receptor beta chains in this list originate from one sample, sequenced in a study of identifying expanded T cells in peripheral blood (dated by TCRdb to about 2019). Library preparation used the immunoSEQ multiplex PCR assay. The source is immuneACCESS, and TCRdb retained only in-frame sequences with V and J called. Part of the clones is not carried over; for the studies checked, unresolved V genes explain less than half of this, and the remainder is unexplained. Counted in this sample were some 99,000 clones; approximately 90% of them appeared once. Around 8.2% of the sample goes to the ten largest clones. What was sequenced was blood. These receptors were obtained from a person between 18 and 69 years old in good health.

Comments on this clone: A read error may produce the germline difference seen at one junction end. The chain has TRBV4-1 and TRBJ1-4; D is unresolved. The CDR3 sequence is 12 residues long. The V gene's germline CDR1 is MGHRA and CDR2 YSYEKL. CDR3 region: CASSQDDTGRLF. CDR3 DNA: TGCGCCAGCAGCCAGGACGACACGGGTCGACTTTTT.

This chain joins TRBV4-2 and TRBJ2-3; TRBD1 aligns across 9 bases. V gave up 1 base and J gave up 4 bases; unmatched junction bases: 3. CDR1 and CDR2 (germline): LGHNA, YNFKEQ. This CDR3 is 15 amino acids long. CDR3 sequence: CASSQGGQGADTQYF. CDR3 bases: TGTGCCAGCAGCCAAGGGGGACAGGGTGCAGATACGCAGTATTTT.

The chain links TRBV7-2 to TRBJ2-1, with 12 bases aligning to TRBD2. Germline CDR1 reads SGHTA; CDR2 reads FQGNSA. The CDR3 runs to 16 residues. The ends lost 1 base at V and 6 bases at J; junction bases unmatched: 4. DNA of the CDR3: TGTGCCAGCAGCTTAGATCTAGCGGGGGGGCTCAATGAGCAGTTCTTC. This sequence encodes CASSLDLAGGLNEQFF.

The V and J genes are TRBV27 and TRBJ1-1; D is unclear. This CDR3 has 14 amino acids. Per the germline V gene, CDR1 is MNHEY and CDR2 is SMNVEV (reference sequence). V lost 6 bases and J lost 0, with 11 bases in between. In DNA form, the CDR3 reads TGTGCCAGCAGCCGCGAGGGAGTGAACACTGAAGCTTTCTTT. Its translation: CASSREGVNTEAFF.

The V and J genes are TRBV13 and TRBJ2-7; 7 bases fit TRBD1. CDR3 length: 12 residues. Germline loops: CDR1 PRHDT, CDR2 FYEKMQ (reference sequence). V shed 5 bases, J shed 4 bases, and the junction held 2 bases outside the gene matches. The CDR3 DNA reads TGTGCCAGCAGCCGACAGGGTTACGAGCAGTACTTC. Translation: CASSRQGYEQYF. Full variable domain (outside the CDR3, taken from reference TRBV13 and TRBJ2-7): AAGVIQSPRHLIKEKRETATLKCYPIPRHDTVYWYQQGPGQDPQFLISFYEKMQSDKGSIPDRFSAQQFSDYHSELNMSSLELGDSALYFCASSRQGYEQYFGPGTRLTVT.

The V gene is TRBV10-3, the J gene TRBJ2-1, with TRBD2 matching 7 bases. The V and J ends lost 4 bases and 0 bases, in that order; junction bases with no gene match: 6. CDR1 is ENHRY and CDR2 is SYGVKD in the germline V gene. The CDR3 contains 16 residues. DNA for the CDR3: TGTGCCATCAGTGTTAGCAGCGGGAACTCCTACAATGAGCAGTTCTTC. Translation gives CAISVSSGNSYNEQFF.

The CDR3 sequence is CASSPLPLSTDTQYF. The CDR3 DNA is TGTGCCAGCAGCCCCCTCCCGCTCAGCACAGATACGCAGTATTTT. The rearrangement uses TRBV7-2 and TRBJ2-3; the D is unclear. The length of the CDR3 is 15 residues. Germline V CDR1 and CDR2: SGHTA, FQGNSA. The V end lost 5 bases, the J end lost 0 bases, and 12 bases lay between the germline ends.

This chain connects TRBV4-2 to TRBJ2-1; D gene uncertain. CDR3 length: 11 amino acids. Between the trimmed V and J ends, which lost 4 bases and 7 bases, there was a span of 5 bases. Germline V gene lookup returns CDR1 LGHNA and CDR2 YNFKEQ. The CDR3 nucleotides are TGTGCCAGCAGCCTCGTGAATGAGCAGTTCTTC. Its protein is CASSLVNEQFF.

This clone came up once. CDR3 sequence: CSARDEKLFF. DNA for the CDR3: TGCAGTGCGCGAGATGAAAAACTGTTTTTT. The J gene is TRBJ1-4, the V gene TRBV20-1, with D unclear. The CDR3 runs 10 residues. V lost 6 bases and J 6 bases, leaving 5 bases between the germline ends. The germline V gene has CDR1 DFQATT and CDR2 SNEGSKA (reference sequence).

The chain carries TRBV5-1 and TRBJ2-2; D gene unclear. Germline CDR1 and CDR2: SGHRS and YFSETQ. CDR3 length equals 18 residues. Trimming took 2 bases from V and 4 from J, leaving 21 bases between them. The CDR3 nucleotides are TGCGCCAGCAGCTTCTCACGACACCCCGGGCCGGGCACCGGGGAGCTGTTTTTT. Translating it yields CASSFSRHPGPGTGELFF.

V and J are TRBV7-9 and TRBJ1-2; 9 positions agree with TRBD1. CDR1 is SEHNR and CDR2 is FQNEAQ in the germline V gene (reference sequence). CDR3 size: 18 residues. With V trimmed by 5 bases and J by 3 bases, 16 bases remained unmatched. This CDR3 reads CASSTIGRGQGIYYGYTF. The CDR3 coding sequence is TGTGCCAGCAGCACTATTGGGAGGGGACAGGGAATATACTATGGCTACACCTTC.

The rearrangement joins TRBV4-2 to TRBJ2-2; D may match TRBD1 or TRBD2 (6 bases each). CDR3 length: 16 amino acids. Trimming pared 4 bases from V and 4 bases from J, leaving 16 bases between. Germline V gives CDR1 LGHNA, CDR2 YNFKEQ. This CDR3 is CASSPRGDFSTGELFF. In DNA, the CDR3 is TGTGCCAGCAGCCCGAGGGGGGATTTTAGCACCGGGGAGCTGTTTTTT.